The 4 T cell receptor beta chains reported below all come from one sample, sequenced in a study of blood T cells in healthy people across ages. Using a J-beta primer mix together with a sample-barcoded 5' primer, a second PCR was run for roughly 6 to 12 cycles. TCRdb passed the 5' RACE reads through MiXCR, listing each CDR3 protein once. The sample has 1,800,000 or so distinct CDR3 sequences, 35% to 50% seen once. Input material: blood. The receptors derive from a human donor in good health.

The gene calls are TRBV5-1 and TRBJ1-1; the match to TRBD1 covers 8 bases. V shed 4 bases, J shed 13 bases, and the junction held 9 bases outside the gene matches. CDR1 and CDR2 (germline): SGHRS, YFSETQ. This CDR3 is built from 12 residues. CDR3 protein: CASSAGQERGFF. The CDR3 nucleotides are TGCGCCAGCAGCGCGGGACAGGAGAGAGGTTTCTTT.

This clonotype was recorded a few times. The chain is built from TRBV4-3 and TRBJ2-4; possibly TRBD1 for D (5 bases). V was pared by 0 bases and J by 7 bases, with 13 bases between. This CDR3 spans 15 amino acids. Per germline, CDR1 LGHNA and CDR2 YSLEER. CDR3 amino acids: CASSQDWAGYNIQYF. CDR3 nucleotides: TGCGCCAGCAGCCAAGATTGGGCAGGGTATAACATTCAGTACTTC.

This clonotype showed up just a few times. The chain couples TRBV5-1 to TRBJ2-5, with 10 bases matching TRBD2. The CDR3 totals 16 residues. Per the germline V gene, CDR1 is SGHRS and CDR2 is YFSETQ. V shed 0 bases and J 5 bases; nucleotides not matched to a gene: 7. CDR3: CASSLAPGTSEETQYF. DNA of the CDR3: TGCGCCAGCAGCTTGGCCCCCGGGACTAGCGAGGAGACCCAGTACTTC.

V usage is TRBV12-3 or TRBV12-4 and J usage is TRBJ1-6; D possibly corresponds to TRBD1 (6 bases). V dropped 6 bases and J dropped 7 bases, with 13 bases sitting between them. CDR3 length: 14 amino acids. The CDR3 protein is CASRRQAQNSPLHF. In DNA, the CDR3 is TGTGCCAGCAGGAGACAGGCCCAGAATTCACCCCTCCACTTT.